This T cell receptor (beta chain) comes out of a study of patients and donors after allogeneic stem cell transplantation. TCRdb used MiXCR to reprocess the RT-PCR reads, holding one entry per CDR3 protein. The sample carries approximately 200,000 distinct CDR3 sequences, around an eighth recorded once. Trimming cost V 0 bases and J 4 bases; bases outside gene matches: 8. Per the germline V gene, CDR1 is LGHDT and CDR2 is YNNKEL (reference sequence). The CDR3 contains 19 residues. The receptor's source is a human donor who was either an allogeneic HSCT recipient or a stem cell or donor lymphocyte infusion donor (not recorded which). It is not recorded whose cells these are; they may come from a transplant donor. The sequencing sample was made of blood, either unsorted or a sorted T cell fraction (not recorded which). The chain uses TRBV3-1 and TRBJ2-5; 16 bases map to TRBD2. The CDR3 is CASSQDPGLAGGPRETQYF. DNA for the CDR3: TGTGCCAGCAGCCAAGACCCGGGACTAGCGGGAGGGCCAAGAGAGACCCAGTACTTC.